The source of this TCR beta chain is a study of blood T cell repertoires in COVID-19. As originally analysed: Researchers report that nucleated cell counts were estimated from reference gene primer amplification. Profiling relied on immunoSEQ multiplex PCR, and the TCRdb table lists in-frame clones only, not all of them. V, J and clone size were drawn from that table, and D and trimming were deduced from the DNA. The sample holds approximately 260,000 clones, about 88% seen once. The V end was cut by 0 bases, the J end by 0 bases, with 13 bases between. Germline V lookup: CDR1 SGHDT, CDR2 YYEEEE. This CDR3 is 16 amino acids long. This clone was counted many times.

This rearrangement joins TRBV5-6 to TRBJ2-7; D ambiguous. Sequenced material: peripheral blood. This sequence was found in a woman between 40 and 55 years old who had recovered from COVID-19. CDR3 nucleotides: TGTGCCAGCAGCTTGGACGGTTTTAAAAGCTCCTACGAGCAGTACTTC. It is translated as CASSLDGFKSSYEQYF.